This T cell receptor (beta chain) stems from a study of cytomegalovirus exposure and HLA in healthy donors. The CDR3 totals 12 residues. The ends were cut back, 5 bases at V and 5 bases at J, with 10 bases in the middle. Germline CDR1 MNHNS, CDR2 SASEGT. General observations from the study: An analysis that was carried out later associated 16,951 TCR beta sequences with HLA alleles at 0.05 false discovery rate. A reported reduction in N-insertions relative to the roughly 710-donor mean was seen in an Asian-associated ancestry cluster in a later analysis. In a later analysis, V- and J-gene trimming of beta chains associated with a DCLRE1C missense variant, replicated independently.

With respect to this clone: The antigen is undetermined.

Primers: 60 Vbeta forward and 13 Jbeta reverse. The repertoire was sequenced with immunoSEQ multiplex PCR; TCRdb's copy has only in-frame clones and lacks some. The table records more than 85,000 clones, around 74% of them present only once. Healthy bone marrow donors supplied every sample. The sequenced sample was PBMCs. The chain recombines TRBV6-1 with TRBJ2-7; possibly TRBD2 for D (5 bases). The sequence came from a male donor in good health and CMV-seropositive. CDR3 residues: CASSPGIHEQYF. The DNA of the CDR3 is TGTGCCAGCAGTCCCGGGATCCACGAGCAGTACTTC.